This T cell receptor beta chain is from a study of cytomegalovirus exposure and HLA in healthy donors. PCR was performed using 60 Vbeta and 13 Jbeta primers. Per the study methods: Some 11 million of the roughly 80 million unique TCR beta chains counted in a later analysis were shared. Data came from immunoSEQ multiplex PCR; TCRdb stores just in-frame clones and leaves some out. The DNA gave D and trimming, while V, J and clone size come from that table. This sample has about 69,000 clones, with about 76% found just once. Study-wide points: HLA alleles showed associations with about 15,000 TCR beta sequences in a later analysis, at a 0.05 false discovery rate. Across donors, most TCRs were seen rarely, yet some public ones were widespread.

This clone occurred once. The antigen remains undetermined. The germline gives CDR1 MGHDK, CDR2 SYGVNS. The CDR3 runs 15 residues. V lost 3 bases, J lost 5 bases, and 4 bases stayed unmatched. The rearrangement links TRBV25-1 to TRBJ1-6, with 7 bases matching TRBD1. The TCR comes from a man between 18 and 29 years old in good health and CMV-seronegative. The material sequenced was PBMCs. In nucleotides, the CDR3 is TGTGCCAGCAGTGAGTCTACAGGGGATAATTCACCCCTCCACTTT. Its translation: CASSESTGDNSPLHF.